This T cell receptor (beta chain) was captured in a study of shared clonotypes between healthy human individuals (dated by TCRdb to the early 2020s). Regarding the complete study: Three men and a couple of women, aged 18 to 49 years, made up the cohort. To increase sequencing depth and limit assay-specific biases, different laboratories used diverse techniques to prepare libraries and sequence TCR repertoires. Between about 0.85 and 9.5 billion PBMCs per donor were obtained by leukapheresis. To estimate repertoire size and how much clonotype sharing occurs between individuals, the study deeply sequenced the blood TCR repertoires of roughly 5 healthy adults. For each donor, CD4 naive and CD4 memory were each given three plates, CD8 naive was given two plates, and CD8 memory was given one plate. The investigation overall reported the following: Larger estimated clonotype richness was generally found for naive subsets than for memory subsets. Because the study included a small number of donors, the genetic and exposure-history diversity represented was limited. Sampling was limited to blood, and TCR repertoires in tissue likely differ from TCR repertoires in blood. Pairwise subsampling indicated that sequencing depth was expected to affect the degree of clonotype sharing among donors. Clonotypes shared by all four sorted-subset donors showed higher generation probabilities than non-shared clonotypes. Even with the large sequencing depth, rarefaction of the sorted-subset datasets indicated that sequencing was incomplete. When a few donors were compared, the shared fraction of clonotypes was around 4.6% for naive CD4, 3.5% for naive CD8, about 2.5% for memory CD4, and under 0.5% for memory CD8.

Using the deep immunoSEQ assay, multiplex PCR amplified TCR CDR3 regions from genomic DNA. Genomic DNA extracted from each cell subset was distributed evenly over all wells of several immunoSEQ 96-well plates, and each plate served as one replicate. For sorted subsets, 200 to 250 ng of genomic DNA, equivalent to around 29,000 T cell genomes, went into each replicate PCR. The purified libraries were quantified using a Qubit 3.0 fluorometer, sized with a Bioanalyzer 2100, and then quantified again using the KAPA Library Quantification kit. Each immunoSEQ 96-well plate was sequenced on its own single-read 150-cycle Illumina NextSeq 550 flow cell. On the study's bioinformatics: Because the immunoSEQ output held only junctional sequences and lacked quality scores, the filtering could not match the filtering applied to full-length reads. Sequences were annotated with PyIR, a Python wrapper for IgBLAST v1.9, using IMGT germline references to assign V/J genes and CDR3. Reads were filtered out if the reads had weak V/J assignments (E-value above 1e-6), no CDR3, stop codons, out-of-frame junctions, or ambiguous translated residues. A V3J clonotype was defined by an identical inferred V gene, J gene, and CDR3 amino acid sequence. To compute the percentage overlap between repertoires, the number of shared unique clonotypes was divided by the size of the smaller repertoire. Three approaches were used to assess repertoire richness: RTK rarefaction, the Chao1 estimator, and Recon v2.1 estimates of unobserved clonotypes. Generation probabilities for all TCRbeta clonotypes obtained by the gDNA method from several donors were computed using OLGA. TCRdb holds this immuneACCESS table with in-frame rearrangements only. Some clones are missing; in checked studies, unresolved V genes explain under half, and the rest has no known cause. V and J calls and clone size follow that table, whereas D and trimming were derived from the DNA. The sample table shows hundreds of thousands of clones, and around four fifths are seen once. Of the sample, 1.5% to 2% is held by the ten largest clones.

Donors were healthy HIV-negative adults with no recently reported acute infections or vaccinations. Every donor was a Caucasian adult residing in Nashville, Tennessee, USA. CD4+ T cells were enriched by magnetic negative selection, after which naive cells were positively selected on CD45RA and the negative fraction was taken as the memory subset. Blood was obtained by leukapheresis, after which PBMCs were separated by Ficoll-Histopaque density gradient centrifugation and cryopreserved in liquid nitrogen vapor phase. Purity and quantity of every magnetically sorted T cell population were checked by analytical flow cytometry. Genomic DNA was isolated from every sorted fraction and measured by UV absorbance on a Nanodrop 2000c. Only a few counts were recorded for this clone. Its antigen remains undetermined. No per-base quality is available; no much larger clone lies one base away. Inclusive of the bounding cysteine and phenylalanine, the CDR3 is 14 residues long. Only the CDR3 region is kept as DNA, spanning 42 bases read in frame from base 1. V is trimmed back by 5 bases and J by 5 bases, and the junction contains 5 bases that no gene match accounts for. Reading the germline V gene gives CDR1 MNHNS and CDR2 SASEGT.

Recombination connected TRBV6-1 to TRBJ2-7, with 11 bases in between that match TRBD2. Material for sequencing was memory CD4+ T cells sorted from blood. This sample's cell subset or site label indicates: CD45RA-negative fraction. This sequence was found in a woman in her 30s in good health. The DNA sequence is TGTGCCAGCAGTCAACTAGCGGGAGCAAACGAGCAGTACTTC. Its protein reads: CASSQLAGANEQYF.